The 31 T cell receptor beta chains below were found in one sample sequenced in a study of tumor-infiltrating lymphocytes in primary liver carcinoma. Germline DNA was also extracted, with blood RNA taken from unsorted whole blood. The investigators made TCR beta cDNA from approximately 0.5 ug total RNA, using a constant-region primer. Three nested multiplex PCR rounds, a slightly modified ARM-PCR method, built the TCR beta libraries. Each of the first two PCR rounds ran nine to ten cycles with TRBV1-TRBV30 forward and C-beta reverse primers. TCRdb itself ran the multiplex PCR reads through MiXCR, one entry per CDR3 protein. The sample lists about 320,000 distinct CDR3 sequences, 65% occurring once. What was sequenced was peripheral blood. The receptors derive from a man aged 40-49 years with primary liver carcinoma and hepatitis B virus infection.

On this clonotype itself: One end of the junction is discordant with germline, which a read error may explain. The rearrangement uses TRBV11-3 and TRBJ1-1, with D uncertain. This CDR3 spans 12 amino acids. CDR1 is SGHNT, CDR2 YENEEA, per germline. DNA of the CDR3: TGTGCCAGTAGCCCCGGGCAACCTGAAGCTCTCTTT. As protein: CASSPGQPEALF. Full variable domain (missing parts from reference TRBV11-3 and TRBJ1-1): EAGVVQSPRYKIIEKKQPVAFWCNPISGHNTLYWYLQNLGQGPELLIRYENEEAVDDSQLPKDRFSAERLKGVDSTLKIQPAELGDSAVYLCASSPGQPEALFGQGTRLTVV.

This clonotype was detected once. In this CDR3 the conserved last residue, phenylalanine or tryptophan, is missing, so a read error is likely. The chain carries TRBV11-1 and TRBJ2-1; no firm D call. The CDR3 has 16 amino acids. Germline values: CDR1 SGHAT, CDR2 FQDESV (reference sequence). The CDR3 sequence: CASSLLGQNSYDEQFL. The CDR3 coding sequence is TGTGCCAGTAGCTTATTAGGCCAGAACTCGTACGATGAGCAGTTCCTC.

With respect to this clonotype: This may stem from a read error, because a much larger clone lies one nucleotide away. The CDR3 sequence is CASSLIENTVELFF. The CDR3 coding sequence is TGTGCCAGCAGTTTGATAGAGAACACCGTGGAGCTGTTTTTT. The rearrangement links TRBV6-6 to TRBJ2-2; D call uncertain. The CDR3 has 14 amino acids. Germline V lookup: CDR1 MNHNY, CDR2 SVGAGI (reference sequence).

Concerning this clonotype: A read error may produce the germline difference seen at one junction end. The rearrangement uses TRBV6-2 or TRBV6-3 and TRBJ2-1; TRBD2 aligns across 7 bases. This CDR3 spans 17 amino acids. CDR1 MNHEY and CDR2 SVGEGT come from the germline V gene. Here the CDR3 DNA reads TGTGTCAGCAGTTACTCGAATAGCGGGCCTTCCCACATTGAGCAGTTCTTC. It translates to CVSSYSNSGPSHIEQFF.

This clonotype was found once. This may stem from a read error, because a much larger clone lies one nucleotide away. The gene calls are TRBV6-1 and TRBJ2-2; 8 bases are shared with TRBD2. Germline-derived CDR1 and CDR2 are MNHNS and SASEGT. This CDR3 is built from 15 residues. CDR3 bases: TGTGCCAGCAGAGAAAGCGGGAGAACCACCGGGGAGCTGTCTTTT. Residues: CASRESGRTTGELSF.

This clonotype was observed a handful of times. The chain has TRBV5-5 and TRBJ1-2; D not certain. The V end lost 1 base, the J end lost 6 bases, and 10 bases lay between the germline ends. Germline V gene sequence: CDR1 SGHKS, CDR2 YYEKEE (reference sequence). The CDR3 consists of 13 residues. CDR3 nucleotides: TGTGCCAGCAGCTTGCGGGGATTGAATGGCTACACCTTC. Its protein is CASSLRGLNGYTF.

A remark on this clonotype: The CDR3 does not close with the conserved phenylalanine or tryptophan, likely indicating a read error. The chain couples TRBV11-2 to TRBJ1-1; D not resolved. Germline values: CDR1 SGHAT, CDR2 FQNNGV. This CDR3 is 15 amino acids long. V lost 4 bases and J lost 1, with 13 bases in between. CDR3 protein: CASSWGGGENTEAFL. CDR3 DNA: TGTGCCAGCAGCTGGGGAGGTGGGGAGAACACTGAAGCTTTCCTT.

Details on this clonotype: This sequence may be a read error, since a much larger clone differs from it by one base. This rearrangement joins TRBV6-1 to TRBJ1-3, with 7 bases that match TRBD1. From germline, CDR1 is MNHNS and CDR2 SASEGT. The CDR3 is 14 amino acids. V was clipped by 7 bases and J by 4 bases; unmatched bases: 7. This CDR3 reads CASKARQGGNTIYF. In DNA, the CDR3 is TGTGCCAGCAAGGCGAGACAGGGAGGAAACACCATATATTTT.

Note on this clonotype: With a much larger clone just one base away, this may be a read error. The rearrangement links TRBV6-6 to TRBJ1-3; D ambiguous. This CDR3 contains 14 residues. Trimming pared 5 bases from V and 2 bases from J, leaving 10 bases between. CDR1 and CDR2 (germline): MNHNY, SVGAGI (reference sequence). The chain's CDR3 is CASSQIEAGNTIYF. CDR3 DNA: TGTGCCAGCAGTCAAATCGAAGCTGGAAACACCATATATTTT.

This clonotype was picked up one time. The chain carries TRBV29-1 and TRBJ2-7, with a weak D call TRBD1 (6 bases). The germline CDR1 and CDR2 sequences are SQVTM and ANQGSEA. V was clipped by 1 base and J by 9 bases, with 25 bases between them. This CDR3 comprises 16 residues. CDR3 in DNA: TGCAGCGTTGAAGGAAATGCACAGGGCTCTCTCCTCAGGCAGTACTTC. Amino acid sequence: CSVEGNAQGSLLRQYF.

This clonotype appeared many times. CDR3 DNA: TGTGCCAGCAGCCGGCAGGGGGCGGGTCGAGAGACCCAGTACTTC. Protein product: CASSRQGAGRETQYF. This chain connects TRBV12-3 or TRBV12-4 to TRBJ2-5, with TRBD1 matching over 8 bases. V shed 6 bases and J 4 bases; nucleotides not matched to a gene: 10. This CDR3 has 15 amino acids.

On this clonotype itself: Given a much more abundant clone one base away, this may be a read error. This chain connects TRBV6-6 to TRBJ2-2, with TRBD1 matching over 7 bases. The CDR3 sequence is 17 residues long. In germline, CDR1 is MNHNY, CDR2 SVGAGI (reference sequence). Here the CDR3 DNA reads TGTGCCTGCAGTCCAACCCACAGGGGCATGGGTACCGGGGAGCTGTTTTTT. As protein: CACSPTHRGMGTGELFF.

Worth noting for this clonotype: Germline is not matched at one junction end, which may reflect a read error. The chain is built from TRBV11-2 and TRBJ2-1; D is uncertain. Germline-derived CDR1 and CDR2 are SGHAT and FQNNGV. This CDR3 spans 13 amino acids. In nucleotides, the CDR3 is TGTACCAGCAGATCAGACGGCCACAATGAGCAGTTCTTC. Its protein is CTSRSDGHNEQFF.

Comments on this clonotype: At one of its ends the junction is not consistent with the germline gene, which may arise from a read error. This chain connects TRBV11-1 to TRBJ2-5; unclear D gene. Germline V CDR1 and CDR2: SGHAT, FQDESV (reference sequence). The CDR3 covers 13 residues. The CDR3 spells CGSSLSLQETQYF. In DNA, the CDR3 is TGTGGCAGCAGCTTATCTCTCCAAGAGACCCAGTATTTC. The full variable domain, its missing parts supplied by reference TRBV11-1 and TRBJ2-5, is EAEVAQSPRYKITEKSQAVAFWCDPISGHATLYWYRQILGQGPELLVQFQDESVVDDSQLPKDRFSAERLKGVDSTLKIQPAELGDSAMYLCGSSLSLQETQYFGPGTRLLVL.

Turning to this clonotype: Germline and junction disagree at one end, which may indicate a read error. J is TRBJ2-1 and V is TRBV13; the D gene is possibly TRBD1 (5 bases). In germline, CDR1 is PRHDT, CDR2 FYEKMQ (reference sequence). The length of the CDR3 is 12 residues. Written as DNA, the CDR3 is TGTACCAGCAGCTTGGCCCGCAGGGATCAGTTCTTC. This gives the protein CTSSLARRDQFF.

This clonotype was seen only a few times. The chain couples TRBV29-1 to TRBJ1-1; 7 bases are a match to TRBD1. This CDR3 contains 14 residues. V trimming: 2 bases; J trimming: 4 bases; junction bases outside the gene matches: 7. Germline lookup yields CDR1 SQVTM and CDR2 ANQGSEA. The CDR3 coding sequence is TGCAGCGTTGAAAGCATGACAGGGATCACTGAAGCTTTCTTT. Translated, it gives CSVESMTGITEAFF. Combining the CDR3 with reference TRBV29-1 and TRBJ1-1 gives the whole variable domain SAVISQKPSRDICQRGTSLTIQCQVDSQVTMMFWYRQQPGQSLTLIATANQGSEATYESGFVIDKFPISRPNLTFSTLTVSNMSPEDSSIYLCSVESMTGITEAFFGQGTRLTVV.

This clonotype was seen ten or more times. The chain employs TRBV5-1 and TRBJ2-1; D gene unclear. The CDR3 is 11 residues long. CDR1 is SGHRS and CDR2 is YFSETQ in the germline V gene. V lost 5 bases, J lost 7 bases, and 7 bases lay in between. The CDR3 DNA sequence: TGCGCCAGCAGGACGGTAAATGAGCAGTTCTTC. Its translation: CASRTVNEQFF.

With regard to this clonotype: This likely comes from a read error, as the CDR3 has no conserved phenylalanine or tryptophan at its end. The chain is built from TRBV28 and TRBJ2-4, with 10 bases lining up with TRBD1. The CDR3 spans 15 residues. The V gene end was trimmed by 4 bases and the J gene end by 4 bases; junction bases not matched to a gene: 4. CDR1 and CDR2 from the germline V gene are MDHEN and SYDVKM. The CDR3 region is CASSYRGQGKNIQYI. The CDR3 nucleotides read TGTGCCAGCAGTTACCGGGGACAGGGGAAAAACATTCAGTACATC.

In this sample, this clonotype turned up many times. V and J are TRBV4-2 and TRBJ2-7, with 9 bases identical to TRBD2. The CDR3 consists of 14 residues. The germline V gene has CDR1 LGHNA and CDR2 YNFKEQ. Unmatched junction bases numbered 7, after V lost 0 bases and J lost 10 bases. The CDR3 sequence is CASSQEPSGADQYF. Here the CDR3 DNA reads TGTGCCAGCAGCCAAGAGCCTAGCGGGGCCGACCAGTACTTC.

The table lists this clonotype with a count of one. The chain has TRBV19 and TRBJ1-1; TRBD1 might be the D (6 bases). The CDR3 length is 15 residues. Germline V gene sequence: CDR1 LNHDA, CDR2 SQIVND (reference sequence). V lost 0 bases to trimming and J lost 4 bases, with 12 bases between them. The CDR3 DNA reads TGTGCCAGTAGTATAGAAGGGGGAGTGATCACTGAAGCTTTCTTT. It translates to CASSIEGGVITEAFF.

This clonotype was recorded at least ten times. The V call is TRBV6-1, the J call TRBJ1-2; D ambiguous. This CDR3 comprises 12 residues. The ends were cut back, 6 bases at V and 7 bases at J, with 12 bases in the middle. Per the germline V gene, CDR1 is MNHNS and CDR2 is SASEGT. CDR3 sequence: CASREGWGGYTF. The CDR3 bases are TGTGCCAGCAGGGAGGGCTGGGGTGGCTACACCTTC.

As to this clonotype: One end of the junction is discordant with germline, which a read error may explain. The J gene is TRBJ1-2, the V gene TRBV29-1, with TRBD1 as a possible D gene (6 bases). This CDR3 region has 13 residues. Germline CDR1 SQVTM, CDR2 ANQGSEA. The CDR3 reads CSVTLTRGYGYTF. Here the CDR3 DNA reads TGTAGCGTAACCCTTACGAGGGGGTATGGCTACACCTTC.

The rearrangement links TRBV30 to TRBJ2-5; D unclear. With 3 bases removed from V and 4 bases from J, the gap between germline ends came to 9 bases. The CDR3 runs 12 residues. Germline CDR1 and CDR2: GTSNPN and SVGIG (reference sequence). CDR3 sequence reads: CAWSVGRETQYF. CDR3 sequence (DNA): TGTGCCTGGAGCGTAGGACGAGAGACCCAGTACTTC.

Worth noting for this clonotype: The junction shows a germline mismatch at one end, possibly a read error. The chain links TRBV6-5 to TRBJ2-3; D might be TRBD1 (6 bases). Per the germline V gene, CDR1 is MNHEY and CDR2 is SVGAGI. The CDR3 is 17 residues long. The CDR3 nucleotides read TGTGTCAGCAGTTACTCCGACAGGACCTCTAGCACAGATACGCAGTATTTT. This sequence encodes CVSSYSDRTSSTDTQYF.

The V gene is TRBV6-5, the J gene TRBJ1-1; no definite D call. V gave up 8 bases and J gave up 0 bases, with 13 bases separating them. Per the germline V gene, CDR1 is MNHEY and CDR2 is SVGAGI. The CDR3 sequence is 14 residues long. The CDR3 region is CASDNTGMNTEAFF. CDR3 DNA: TGTGCCAGCGACAATACCGGTATGAACACTGAAGCTTTCTTT.

In regard to this clonotype: Because the CDR3 is missing its conserved closing phenylalanine or tryptophan, this is likely a read error. The rearrangement uses TRBV11-1 and TRBJ2-3; D may be TRBD2 (7 bases). CDR1 is SGHAT and CDR2 is FQDESV in the germline V gene (reference sequence). This CDR3 has 14 residues. CDR3 sequence: CASDGGRSTDTQYL. The CDR3, as DNA: TGTGCCAGCGACGGGGGGCGAAGCACAGACACGCAGTATCTT.

The genes are TRBV14 and TRBJ2-5, with a tentative D call TRBD1 (5 bases). Germline CDR1 reads SGHDN; CDR2 reads FVKESK. The V and J ends lost 4 bases and 5 bases respectively, with 8 bases between them. The CDR3 covers 12 residues. CDR3 nucleotides: TGTGCCAGCAGCCGGACACGGGAGACCCAGTACTTC. Translated: CASSRTRETQYF. Combining the CDR3 with reference TRBV14 and TRBJ2-5 gives the whole variable domain EAGVTQFPSHSVIEKGQTVTLRCDPISGHDNLYWYRRVMGKEIKFLLHFVKESKQDESGMPNNRFLAERTGGTYSTLKVQPAELEDSGVYFCASSRTRETQYFGPGTRLLVL.

This clonotype was recorded only once. Compared with germline, one end of the junction differs, possibly owing to a read error. The chain has TRBV12-3 or TRBV12-4 and TRBJ2-2; D might be TRBD1 (5 bases). The CDR3 covers 16 residues. The CDR3 DNA reads as TGTGCCAGCAGTTTAGCGGGCAAGGGGCACACCGAGGAGCTGTTTTTT. It encodes CASSLAGKGHTEELFF.

This rearrangement joins TRBV4-1 to TRBJ2-2; D uncertain. Germline CDR1 reads MGHRA; CDR2 reads YSYEKL. Deletions cut 0 bases from V and 5 bases from J, with 19 bases between. There are 18 residues in the CDR3. As DNA, the CDR3 is TGCGCCAGCAGCCAAGATGTTATTAGGGAACTGCATACCGGGGAGCTGTTTTTT. It specifies CASSQDVIRELHTGELFF.

With regard to this clonotype: A much more abundant neighbour one base away suggests this may be a read error. DNA of the CDR3: TGTGTCAGCAGCAGAACAACAGGGGGCACTGGAAACACCATATATTTT. Translating gives CVSSRTTGGTGNTIYF. V is TRBV6-6 and J is TRBJ1-3; 9 nucleotides match TRBD1. This CDR3 has 16 residues. Per the germline V gene, CDR1 is MNHNY and CDR2 is SVGAGI (reference sequence).

The rearrangement uses TRBV5-1 and TRBJ2-1, with a possible D match to TRBD2 (6 bases). Per the germline V gene, CDR1 is SGHRS and CDR2 is YFSETQ. The germline V and J ends were trimmed by 5 bases and 11 bases, with 23 bases remaining between them. The CDR3 runs 15 residues. Here the CDR3 DNA reads TGCGCCAGCAGTCCCCGGAGACTAGAAGGCGATAAGCAGTTCTTC. Residues: CASSPRRLEGDKQFF.